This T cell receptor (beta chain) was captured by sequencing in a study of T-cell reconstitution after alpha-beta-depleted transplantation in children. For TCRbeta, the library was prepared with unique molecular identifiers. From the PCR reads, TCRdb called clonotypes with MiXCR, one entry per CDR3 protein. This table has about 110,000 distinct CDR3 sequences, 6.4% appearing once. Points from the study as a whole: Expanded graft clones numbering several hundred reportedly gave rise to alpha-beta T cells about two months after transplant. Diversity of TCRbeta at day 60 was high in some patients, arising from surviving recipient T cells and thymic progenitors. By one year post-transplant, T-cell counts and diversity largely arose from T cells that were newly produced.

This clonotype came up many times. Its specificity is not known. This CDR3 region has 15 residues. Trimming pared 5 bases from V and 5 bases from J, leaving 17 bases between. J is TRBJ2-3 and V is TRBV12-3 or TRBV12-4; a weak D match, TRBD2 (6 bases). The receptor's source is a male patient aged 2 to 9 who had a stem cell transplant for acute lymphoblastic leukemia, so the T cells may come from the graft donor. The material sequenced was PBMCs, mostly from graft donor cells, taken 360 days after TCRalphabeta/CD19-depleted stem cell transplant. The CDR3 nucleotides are TGTGCCAGCAGTATTTCCGGGAGCGAGGGAGATACGCAGTATTTT. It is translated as CASSISGSEGDTQYF.